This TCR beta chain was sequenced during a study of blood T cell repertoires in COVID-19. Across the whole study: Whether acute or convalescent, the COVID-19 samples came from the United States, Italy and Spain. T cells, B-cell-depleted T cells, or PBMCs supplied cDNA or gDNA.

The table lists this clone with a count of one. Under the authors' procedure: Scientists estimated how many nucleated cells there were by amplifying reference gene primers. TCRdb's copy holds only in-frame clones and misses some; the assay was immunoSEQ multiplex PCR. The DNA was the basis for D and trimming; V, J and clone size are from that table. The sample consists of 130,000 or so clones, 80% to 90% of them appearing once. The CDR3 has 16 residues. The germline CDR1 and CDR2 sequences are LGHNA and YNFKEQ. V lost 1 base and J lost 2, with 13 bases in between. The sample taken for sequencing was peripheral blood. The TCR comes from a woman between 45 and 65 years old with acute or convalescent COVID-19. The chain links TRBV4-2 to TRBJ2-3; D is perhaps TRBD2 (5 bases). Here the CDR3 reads CASSQGAGITTDTQYF. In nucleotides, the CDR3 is TGTGCCAGCAGCCAAGGAGCCGGGATCACCACAGATACGCAGTATTTT.